This paragraph covers one T cell receptor beta chain sequence. CDR3 length: 16 amino acids. Germline CDR1 MDHEN, CDR2 SYDVKM. The V gene lost 3 bases and the J gene lost 2 bases, with 16 bases spanning the gap. This sample is part of a study of blood T cell repertoires in COVID-19. For the study at large: COVID-19 samples collected from the United States, Italy and Spain covered acute and convalescent phases. PBMCs, B-cell-depleted T cells, or T cells provided the cDNA or gDNA that made up the material.

The Seattle site enrolled patients during active infection and followed them longitudinally. In the source study's methods: Reference gene primer amplification in the assay estimated nucleated cell counts. The method was immunoSEQ multiplex PCR; TCRdb's version includes in-frame clones alone and lacks a portion of them. V and J calls and clone size follow that table, whereas D and trimming were derived from the DNA. This table has about 220,000 clones, 82% appearing once. What was sequenced was peripheral blood. This receptor was taken from a woman aged 70 to 79 with COVID-19, enrolled during active disease. V usage is TRBV28 and J usage is TRBJ1-2; D unresolved. The CDR3 coding sequence is TGTGCCAGCAGTTTCCGGGAGACTACATGGAACTATGGCTACACCTTC. This encodes CASSFRETTWNYGYTF.